The 9 T cell receptor beta chains listed next were all sequenced from one sample in a study of CD8 T cells in ankylosing spondylitis. Study results and limitations: Typical of ankylosing spondylitis blood, it appeared, was a TCR beta motif of fewer than ten highly homologous variants.

No antigen has been identified for these receptors. TCRdb re-analysed the 5' RACE reads in MiXCR, keeping a single row per CDR3 protein. The sample yields 750,000 to 850,000 distinct CDR3 sequences, 12% seen once. Sequenced input: blood, either unsorted or a sorted T cell fraction (not recorded which). These receptors all come from a male donor with ankylosing spondylitis.

This clonotype showed up just a few times. The CDR3 DNA reads as TGTGCCAGCAGCGTTAGTACCTCCTACAATGAGCAGTTCTTC. Protein sequence: CASSVSTSYNEQFF. The chain carries TRBV9 and TRBJ2-1; D is undetermined. Germline V gives CDR1 SGDLS, CDR2 YYNGEE. The CDR3 loop spans 14 amino acids. Trimming took off 2 bases at V and 0 bases at J, with 6 bases between the two ends.

There are a few counts of this clonotype. The chain joins TRBV10-3 to TRBJ1-2; no definite D call. V lost 0 bases and J 2 bases, leaving 7 bases between the germline ends. From germline, CDR1 is ENHRY and CDR2 SYGVKD. This CDR3 has 14 residues. The CDR3 DNA reads TGTGCCATCAGTGAGTCCGCGGGGAACTATGGCTACACCTTC. This gives the protein CAISESAGNYGYTF.

This clonotype was detected ten times or more. The chain links TRBV6-2 or TRBV6-3 to TRBJ1-5; weak D call: TRBD1 (6 bases). Germline CDR1 and CDR2: MNHEY and SVGEGT. The CDR3 is made up of 16 amino acids. The germline V and J ends were trimmed by 0 bases and 1 base, with 10 bases remaining between them. The CDR3 coding sequence is TGTGCCAGCAGTTACTCTGTAGGGGGGAGCAATCAGCCCCAGCATTTT. It yields the protein CASSYSVGGSNQPQHF.

This chain connects TRBV20-1 to TRBJ2-7; TRBD1 matches at 7 bases. This CDR3 has 14 residues. Unmatched junction bases numbered 15, after V lost 6 bases and J lost 7 bases. The germline CDR1 and CDR2 sequences are DFQATT and SNEGSKA (reference sequence). In DNA form, the CDR3 reads TGCAGTGCCCCCGGACAGGAACCCCTCTGGGAGCAGTACTTC. Residues: CSAPGQEPLWEQYF.

A few counts support this clonotype. This sequence joins TRBV27 and TRBJ2-3, with TRBD2 matching over 8 bases. Germline V gene lookup returns CDR1 MNHEY and CDR2 SMNVEV (reference sequence). The CDR3 spans 15 residues. The V and J ends lost 7 bases and 8 bases, in that order; junction bases with no gene match: 14. The CDR3 DNA follows: TGTGCCAGCATCTTATCCCCCCGGACTAGCAGTACGCAGTATTTT. Translating it yields CASILSPRTSSTQYF.

The rearrangement links TRBV10-3 to TRBJ1-4, with unresolved D. Germline CDR1 is ENHRY and CDR2 is SYGVKD. The CDR3 extends over 13 amino acids. Trimming shortened V by 10 bases and J by 7 bases, and 16 bases separated the two germline ends. The CDR3 reads CATSAKGFEKLFF. CDR3 in DNA: TGTGCCACTTCGGCTAAAGGTTTTGAAAAACTGTTTTTT.

This clonotype has just a few counts. The chain has TRBV6-5 and TRBJ2-7; D gene uncertain. V was clipped by 7 bases and J by 5 bases, with 12 bases between them. Germline V gene data show CDR1 as MNHEY and CDR2 as SVGAGI. This CDR3 is built from 12 residues. In DNA, the CDR3 is TGTGCCAGCACCGACGCACGCAACGAGCAGTACTTC. Translated, it gives CASTDARNEQYF.

This rearrangement joins TRBV7-2 to TRBJ2-3, with a weak D call TRBD2 (6 bases). Trimming removed 2 bases from V and 2 bases from J, with 11 bases in between. The V gene's germline CDR1 is SGHTA and CDR2 FQGNSA. The CDR3 is 15 amino acids. In nucleotides, the CDR3 is TGTGCCAGCAGCTTACGCGGGGTCTACACAGATACGCAGTATTTT. It yields the protein CASSLRGVYTDTQYF.

This clonotype was observed at least ten times. The gene calls are TRBV20-1 and TRBJ1-5; no clear D. There are 12 residues in the CDR3. Germline CDR1 reads DFQATT; CDR2 reads SNEGSKA (reference sequence). V gave up 3 bases and J gave up 5 bases, with 8 bases separating them. CDR3 sequence (DNA): TGCAGTGCTAGCAACCGGGATCAGCCCCAGCATTTT. This translates into CSASNRDQPQHF.